The subject of this entry is one T cell receptor (beta chain). This CDR3 comprises 17 residues. Germline V CDR1 and CDR2: SGDLS, YYNGEE. J was trimmed by 4 bases and V by 3 bases; bases with no gene match: 12. These data come from a study of long-term antiretroviral therapy in people with HIV. The run of the v3.0 immunoSEQ assay was at survey level. Repertoires were generated with immunoSEQ multiplex PCR, while TCRdb's copy carries only in-frame clones and drops some. The data hold about 33,000 clones, with approximately 96% observed a single time. The sequence came from a man aged 30 to 39 with HIV. The source was unsorted PBMCs, collected 6.5 to 6.6 years after starting antiretroviral therapy. V gene TRBV9 combines with J gene TRBJ2-2; 7 positions match TRBD2. The CDR3 spells CASSAGAVGGLTGELFF. The DNA for the CDR3 is TGTGCCAGCAGCGCCGGCGCCGTGGGAGGGCTCACCGGGGAGCTGTTTTTT.